One sample yielded the 21 T cell receptor beta chains listed below, sequenced in a study of cytomegalovirus exposure and HLA in healthy donors. In the PCR, 60 Vbeta and 13 Jbeta primers were used. Repertoires were generated with immunoSEQ multiplex PCR, while TCRdb's copy carries only in-frame clones and drops some. The sample has tens of thousands of clones; around three quarters are singletons. The sequenced sample was PBMCs. The receptors come from a male donor in good health and CMV-seronegative.

The J gene is TRBJ1-3, the V gene TRBV6-1; 8 bases map to TRBD1. This CDR3 is built from 14 residues. Trimming took 5 bases from V and 2 from J; bases not matched to a gene: 2. Germline values: CDR1 MNHNS, CDR2 SASEGT. CDR3 coding DNA: TGTGCCAGCAGTCAGGGGGCGACTGGAAACACCATATATTTT. It yields the protein CASSQGATGNTIYF.

The rearrangement joins TRBV7-8 to TRBJ1-6; D may be TRBD1 (6 bases). The germline CDR1 and CDR2 sequences are SGHVS and FQNEAQ. The V end was cut by 2 bases, the J end by 7 bases, with 9 bases between. The CDR3 is 14 amino acids. The CDR3 loop reads CASSLIQGNSPLHF. The CDR3, as DNA: TGTGCCAGCAGCTTAATACAGGGAAATTCACCCCTCCACTTT. Together with reference TRBV7-8 and TRBJ1-6, the CDR3 gives the full variable domain: GAGVSQSPRYKVAKRGQDVALRCDPISGHVSLFWYQQALGQGPEFLTYFQNEAQLDKSGLPSDRFFAERPEGSVSTLKIQRTQQEDSAVYLCASSLIQGNSPLHFGNGTRLTVT.

The V call is TRBV6-6, the J call TRBJ2-1, with 9 bases identical to TRBD2. The ends lost 7 bases at V and 10 bases at J; junction bases unmatched: 11. The CDR3 consists of 14 residues. The germline V gene has CDR1 MNHNY and CDR2 SVGAGI (reference sequence). The CDR3 DNA sequence: TGTGCCAGCACCAAGGGCGGGGGGGCAGGGGAGCAGTTCTTC. It specifies CASTKGGGAGEQFF.

The CDR3, as DNA: TGTGCCTGGAGTAGGAGGCGTGATGGATATGGCTACACCTTC. Its translation is CAWSRRRDGYGYTF. The rearrangement uses TRBV30 and TRBJ1-2; D gene unclear. Trimming stripped 2 bases from V and 5 bases from J, with 15 bases between. There are 14 residues in the CDR3. Germline V gives CDR1 GTSNPN, CDR2 SVGIG (reference sequence).

The rearrangement uses TRBV27 and TRBJ2-7; 8 bases agree with TRBD1. The CDR3 has 15 amino acids. V was clipped by 5 bases and J by 7 bases; unmatched bases: 13. CDR1 and CDR2 (germline): MNHEY, SMNVEV (reference sequence). The CDR3 region is CASSTIRQGAKEQYF. Written as DNA, the CDR3 is TGTGCCAGCAGTACAATCCGGCAGGGGGCGAAAGAGCAGTACTTC.

J is TRBJ1-4 and V is TRBV18; D ambiguous. Trimming shortened V by 6 bases and J by 8 bases, and 19 bases separated the two germline ends. CDR1 is KGHSH and CDR2 is LQKENI in the germline V gene. The CDR3 extends over 15 amino acids. The CDR3 loop reads CASSPDSGTQEKLFF. The CDR3 nucleotides are TGTGCCAGCTCGCCTGATTCAGGTACACAAGAAAAACTGTTTTTT. Combining the CDR3 with reference TRBV18 and TRBJ1-4 gives the whole variable domain NAGVMQNPRHLVRRRGQEARLRCSPMKGHSHVYWYRQLPEEGLKFMVYLQKENIIDESGMPKERFSAEFPKEGPSILRIQQVVRGDSAAYFCASSPDSGTQEKLFFGSGTQLSVL.

This clone was recorded a few times. The J gene is TRBJ2-7, the V gene TRBV5-1; 9 bases match TRBD1. The CDR3 runs to 15 residues. CDR1 is SGHRS, CDR2 YFSETQ, per germline. V lost 5 bases, J lost 1 base, and 7 bases stayed unmatched. CDR3 protein: CASSRGGTGSYEQYF. DNA of the CDR3: TGCGCCAGCAGTCGCGGCGGGACAGGGTCCTACGAGCAGTACTTC.

J is TRBJ2-5 and V is TRBV9; no reliable D call. This CDR3 spans 15 amino acids. V lost 0 bases and J lost 2, with 11 bases in between. The germline V gene encodes CDR1 SGDLS and CDR2 YYNGEE. CDR3 protein: CASSVGQAGQETQYF. For the CDR3, the DNA is TGTGCCAGCAGCGTAGGTCAGGCAGGACAAGAGACCCAGTACTTC.

This chain's CDR3 is CASSWGQTYEQYF. CDR3 sequence (DNA): TGTGCCAGCAGCTGGGGACAGACCTACGAGCAGTACTTC. The V and J genes are TRBV7-3 and TRBJ2-7; 7 nucleotides align to TRBD1. After removal of 4 bases from V and 2 bases from J, the junction contained 2 bases not matched to a gene. Germline CDR1 SGHTA, CDR2 FQGTGA. The CDR3 spans 13 residues.

V and J are TRBV19 and TRBJ1-5; 9 bases agree with TRBD1. Losses at the gene ends were 5 bases for V and 6 bases for J; bases not matched to a gene: 11. Germline V CDR1 and CDR2: LNHDA, SQIVND (reference sequence). The CDR3 totals 16 residues. The chain's CDR3 is CASSWSLGQGSQPQHF. The CDR3 DNA follows: TGTGCCAGTAGTTGGTCCTTGGGACAGGGAAGTCAGCCCCAGCATTTT.

The chain uses TRBV4-3 and TRBJ2-3; 10 positions agree with TRBD1. This CDR3 comprises 16 residues. V was pared by 2 bases and J by 2 bases, with 4 bases of the junction left unmatched. Germline CDR1 LGHNA, CDR2 YSLEER. This CDR3 reads CASSQWDRGFTDTQYF. CDR3 nucleotide sequence: TGCGCCAGCAGCCAATGGGACAGGGGATTCACAGATACGCAGTATTTT.

This clone was picked up a small number of times. CDR3 sequence reads: CASSPVGGSYEQYF. In DNA form, the CDR3 reads TGCGCCAGCAGCCCGGTCGGGGGATCCTACGAGCAGTACTTC. V is TRBV5-1 and J is TRBJ2-7; D is possibly TRBD2 (6 bases). Trimming shortened V by 4 bases and J by 1 base, and 12 bases separated the two germline ends. The CDR3 extends over 14 amino acids. Germline V gene lookup returns CDR1 SGHRS and CDR2 YFSETQ.

This chain connects TRBV5-6 to TRBJ1-1, with D maybe TRBD1 (5 bases). The CDR3 runs to 11 residues. V was clipped by 0 bases and J by 12 bases, with 9 bases between them. Germline assignment: CDR1 SGHDT and CDR2 YYEEEE. CDR3 loop: CASSLAGESFF. In DNA, the CDR3 is TGTGCCAGCAGCTTGGCGGGGGAATCTTTCTTT.

A note on this clone: At one end the junction does not follow the germline gene, possibly because of a read error. V gene TRBV6-6 combines with J gene TRBJ2-5; D gene uncertain. There are 11 residues in the CDR3. CDR1 is MNHNY, CDR2 SVGAGI, per germline (reference sequence). This chain's CDR3 is CASSPQKTQYF. The CDR3 DNA is TGTGCCAGCAGTCCCCAAAAGACCCAGTACTTC.

The chain joins TRBV7-8 to TRBJ2-7; 8 nucleotides align to TRBD1. The V segment lost 5 bases and the J segment 2 bases; nucleotides outside the gene matches: 8. Germline V gene lookup returns CDR1 SGHVS and CDR2 FQNEAQ. The CDR3 has 15 residues. For the CDR3, the DNA is TGTGCCAGCAGCAGAACAAAGGACAGGGCCTACGAGCAGTACTTC. This gives the protein CASSRTKDRAYEQYF. Combining the CDR3 with reference TRBV7-8 and TRBJ2-7 gives the whole variable domain GAGVSQSPRYKVAKRGQDVALRCDPISGHVSLFWYQQALGQGPEFLTYFQNEAQLDKSGLPSDRFFAERPEGSVSTLKIQRTQQEDSAVYLCASSRTKDRAYEQYFGPGTRLTVT.

V usage is TRBV6-1 and J usage is TRBJ1-1; D ambiguous. Germline V CDR1 and CDR2: MNHNS, SASEGT. V lost 4 bases, J lost 5 bases, and 14 bases lay in between. The CDR3 totals 14 residues. CDR3 loop: CASSAGPYQTEAFF. In DNA, the CDR3 is TGTGCCAGCAGTGCTGGGCCTTATCAAACTGAAGCTTTCTTT.

The chain combines TRBV4-1 with TRBJ2-2; 9 bases match TRBD1. The J segment lost 3 bases and the V segment lost 2 bases, leaving 4 bases of the junction unmatched. Germline lookup yields CDR1 MGHRA and CDR2 YSYEKL. The CDR3 spans 16 residues. DNA of the CDR3: TGCGCCAGCAGCCAAACAGGGGGCCCGTACACCGGGGAGCTGTTTTTT. It translates to CASSQTGGPYTGELFF.

This clone was found once. The rearrangement uses TRBV4-1 and TRBJ2-3; possible D gene TRBD1, 5 bases. The CDR3 is 18 amino acids. V lost 2 bases and J 0 bases, leaving 18 bases between the germline ends. Germline V gene data show CDR1 as MGHRA and CDR2 as YSYEKL. This CDR3 reads CASSQIKYNRSSTDTQYF. The CDR3 DNA follows: TGCGCCAGCAGCCAAATCAAATATAACAGGAGCAGCACAGATACGCAGTATTTT.

In its sample, this clone was seen a few times. V usage is TRBV9 and J usage is TRBJ2-7; D is unresolved. CDR3 size: 13 residues. CDR1 and CDR2 (germline): SGDLS, YYNGEE. Trimming removed 4 bases at V and 4 bases at J, with 12 bases between. CDR3 DNA: TGTGCCAGCAGCCCGACCCCGGGTTACGAGCAGTACTTC. Protein product: CASSPTPGYEQYF.

The chain has TRBV7-9 and TRBJ1-4; 7 nucleotides agree with TRBD1. The CDR3 runs 14 residues. J lost 7 bases, V lost 4 bases, and 6 bases had no gene match. CDR1 is SEHNR, CDR2 FQNEAQ, per germline (reference sequence). CDR3 residues: CASSSTGWGEKLFF. CDR3 nucleotides: TGTGCCAGCAGCTCGACAGGGTGGGGTGAAAAACTGTTTTTT.

The chain joins TRBV6-5 to TRBJ1-1, with D hard to call. The CDR3 length is 15 residues. V shed 0 bases and J shed 1 base, with 9 bases lying between them. Germline loops: CDR1 MNHEY, CDR2 SVGAGI. CDR3 in amino acids: CASSYSPDKNTEAFF. The DNA for the CDR3 is TGTGCCAGCAGTTACTCACCCGACAAGAACACTGAAGCTTTCTTT.